The 24 T cell receptor beta chains presented below share a single source sample, sequenced in a study of blood T cell repertoires in COVID-19. The method was immunoSEQ multiplex PCR; TCRdb's version includes in-frame clones alone and lacks a portion of them. The sample records 270,000 or so clones, roughly 85% being singletons. Sequencing was performed on peripheral blood. All receptors come from a woman younger than 35 with acute or convalescent COVID-19.

This clone showed up just once. This sequence joins TRBV30 and TRBJ1-5; D might be TRBD1 (5 bases). Germline CDR1 and CDR2: GTSNPN and SVGIG (reference sequence). CDR3 length: 15 residues. Deletions cut 1 base from V and 6 bases from J, with 16 bases between. The CDR3 bases are TGTGCCTGGAGTGGACGGGGGAGTGGTAGTCAGCCCCAGCATTTT. Protein sequence: CAWSGRGSGSQPQHF.

The chain has TRBV6-5 and TRBJ1-2; D call uncertain. CDR3 size: 13 residues. Germline CDR1 MNHEY, CDR2 SVGAGI. Trimming removed 0 bases at V and 5 bases at J, with 7 bases between. The CDR3 DNA reads TGTGCCAGCAGTTACTCGACTGAGTATGGCTACACCTTC. The encoded protein is CASSYSTEYGYTF.

The V gene is TRBV4-1, the J gene TRBJ2-6, with D unclear. CDR3 length: 14 residues. The germline V and J ends were trimmed by 3 bases and 1 base, with 4 bases remaining between them. Germline lookup yields CDR1 MGHRA and CDR2 YSYEKL. The DNA for the CDR3 is TGCGCCAGCAGCCACCTATCTGGGGCCAACGTCCTGACTTTC. The encoded protein is CASSHLSGANVLTF.

This sequence joins TRBV11-2 and TRBJ2-1; TRBD2 might be the D (5 bases). Germline CDR1 and CDR2: SGHAT and FQNNGV. Trimming pared 1 base from V and 2 bases from J, leaving 9 bases between. The CDR3 sequence is 15 residues long. The CDR3 region is CASSLGESAYNEQFF. Written as DNA, the CDR3 is TGTGCCAGCAGCTTAGGGGAGAGCGCCTACAATGAGCAGTTCTTC. Complete variable domain (other parts from reference TRBV11-2 and TRBJ2-1): EAGVAQSPRYKIIEKRQSVAFWCNPISGHATLYWYQQILGQGPKLLIQFQNNGVVDDSQLPKDRFSAERLKGVDSTLKIQPAKLEDSAVYLCASSLGESAYNEQFFGPGTRLTVL.

A word on this clone: Sequence at one end of the junction differs from germline and may be a read error. J is TRBJ2-5 and V is TRBV7-7, with TRBD2 matching over 14 bases. CDR1 SSHAT and CDR2 FNYEAQ come from the germline V gene (reference sequence). The length of the CDR3 is 16 residues. The CDR3 reads CASSPGLAGARETQYF. The DNA for the CDR3 is TGTGCTAGCAGCCCGGGACTAGCGGGGGCCAGGGAGACCCAGTACTTC.

This clone was detected a few times. The chain links TRBV4-2 to TRBJ2-1; unclear D gene. Per the germline V gene, CDR1 is LGHNA and CDR2 is YNFKEQ. With 0 bases removed from V and 1 base from J, the gap between germline ends came to 13 bases. This CDR3 is built from 17 residues. The CDR3 nucleotides are TGTGCCAGCAGCCAAGATCAAGGTAGCAGATCCTACAATGAGCAGTTCTTC. This sequence encodes CASSQDQGSRSYNEQFF.

This clone was observed a few times. The CDR3 loop reads CASSSGGNTIYF. The CDR3 region has the DNA TGCGCCAGCAGTTCGGGTGGAAACACCATATATTTT. J is TRBJ1-3 and V is TRBV5-1; D is ambiguous. Germline V gives CDR1 SGHRS, CDR2 YFSETQ. CDR3 size: 12 residues. V lost 5 bases, J lost 3 bases, and 6 bases lay in between.

V gene TRBV29-1 combines with J gene TRBJ1-4; D may be TRBD1 (5 bases). The CDR3 runs 13 residues. Trimming stripped 3 bases from V and 7 bases from J, with 12 bases between. Germline CDR1 SQVTM, CDR2 ANQGSEA. Here the CDR3 DNA reads TGCAGCGTTGAGGGGGAGGGCTCTGAAAAACTGTTTTTT. This gives the protein CSVEGEGSEKLFF.

This rearrangement joins TRBV18 to TRBJ2-7; 9 bases line up with TRBD1. Per the germline V gene, CDR1 is KGHSH and CDR2 is LQKENI. The CDR3 is 14 residues long. With V trimmed by 3 bases and J by 3 bases, 3 bases remained unmatched. CDR3 sequence reads: CASSPGTGIYEQYF. CDR3 DNA: TGTGCCAGCTCACCGGGGACAGGGATCTACGAGCAGTACTTC.

This chain joins TRBV7-2 and TRBJ2-7; maybe TRBD2 (5 bases). This CDR3 region has 14 residues. Looked up from germline, CDR1 is SGHTA and CDR2 is FQGNSA. Trimming shortened V by 4 bases and J by 1 base, and 11 bases separated the two germline ends. CDR3 amino acids: CASSSPSGSYEQYF. The CDR3 nucleotides read TGTGCCAGCAGCTCCCCAAGCGGTTCCTACGAGCAGTACTTC.

The chain employs TRBV19 and TRBJ2-1; 8 bases map to TRBD2. The germline gives CDR1 LNHDA, CDR2 SQIVND (reference sequence). The length of the CDR3 is 16 residues. Trimming at V came to 5 bases and at J to 1 base, leaving 7 bases not matched to a gene. In DNA, the CDR3 is TGTGCCAGTAGTTTCCGAAGCGGGGGTTCCTACAATGAGCAGTTCTTC. Its translation is CASSFRSGGSYNEQFF.

V and J are TRBV19 and TRBJ2-1, with 11 bases fitting TRBD2. Germline trimming cut 6 bases from V and 9 bases from J; bases unmatched to any gene: 7. This CDR3 is built from 14 residues. From germline, CDR1 is LNHDA and CDR2 SQIVND (reference sequence). The CDR3 sequence is CASSVAGGPVEQFF. For the CDR3, the DNA is TGTGCCAGTAGCGTAGCGGGAGGGCCTGTTGAGCAGTTCTTC.

Concerning this clone: Different DNA sequences within this sample yield the same CDR3. The chain recombines TRBV27 with TRBJ1-4; D unresolved. Germline CDR1 is MNHEY and CDR2 is SMNVEV (reference sequence). The length of the CDR3 is 13 residues. V lost 1 base and J lost 7, with 7 bases in between. This chain's CDR3 is CASSLYRGEKLFF. DNA for the CDR3: TGTGCCAGCAGTTTATACCGGGGTGAAAAACTGTTTTTT.

This clone has only one observation. The chain joins TRBV9 to TRBJ2-2, with 11 bases identical to TRBD2. The CDR3 is 16 amino acids. V dropped 3 bases and J dropped 4; count of bases not matched to a gene: 5. CDR1 and CDR2 from the germline V gene are SGDLS and YYNGEE. The CDR3 loop is CASSAGLAGRTGELFF. The CDR3 DNA reads TGTGCCAGCAGCGCCGGACTAGCGGGCCGCACCGGGGAGCTGTTTTTT. The complete variable domain, with remaining parts taken from reference TRBV9 and TRBJ2-2, reads DSGVTQTPKHLITATGQRVTLRCSPRSGDLSVYWYQQSLDQGLQFLIQYYNGEERAKGNILERFSAQQFPDLHSELNLSSLELGDSALYFCASSAGLAGRTGELFFGEGSRLTVL.

V is TRBV2 and J is TRBJ1-4; D is uncertain. The germline V gene has CDR1 SNHLY and CDR2 FYNNEI. The CDR3 sequence is 16 residues long. V lost 3 bases and J lost 5, with 16 bases in between. As DNA, the CDR3 is TGTGCCAGCAGTGATTTTGTCCGCGGAGAGAATGAAAAACTGTTTTTT. It yields the protein CASSDFVRGENEKLFF.

The rearrangement links TRBV5-4 to TRBJ2-1, with TRBD2 matching over 7 bases. CDR1 is SGHNT and CDR2 is YYREEE in the germline V gene (reference sequence). This CDR3 has 15 amino acids. V lost 2 bases, J lost 4 bases, and 6 bases stayed unmatched. CDR3 loop: CASSFRLAEYNEQFF. The CDR3 coding sequence is TGTGCCAGCAGCTTTAGGCTAGCGGAGTACAATGAGCAGTTCTTC.

V and J are TRBV30 and TRBJ2-7, with 7 bases that match TRBD2. V was pared by 0 bases and J by 4 bases, with 9 bases of the junction left unmatched. CDR3 length: 15 residues. CDR1 is GTSNPN and CDR2 is SVGIG in the germline V gene (reference sequence). CDR3 sequence reads: CAWSVLAGASYEQYF. The DNA of the CDR3 is TGTGCCTGGAGTGTACTCGCGGGAGCGTCTTACGAGCAGTACTTC. The whole variable domain, remainder taken from reference TRBV30 and TRBJ2-7, is SQTIHQWPATLVQPVGSPLSLECTVEGTSNPNLYWYRQAAGRGLQLLFYSVGIGQISSEVPQNLSASRPQDRQFILSSKKLLLSDSGFYLCAWSVLAGASYEQYFGPGTRLTVT.

The chain recombines TRBV7-8 with TRBJ2-5; weak D call: TRBD2 (6 bases). Between the trimmed V and J ends, which lost 7 bases and 2 bases, there was a span of 14 bases. CDR3 length equals 14 residues. Germline CDR1 and CDR2: SGHVS and FQNEAQ. CDR3 in DNA: TGTGCCAGCACGGAGGGCCCCATTCAAGAGACCCAGTACTTC. Its protein is CASTEGPIQETQYF.

This chain links TRBV2 with TRBJ2-1; D is perhaps TRBD2 (5 bases). CDR1 is SNHLY and CDR2 is FYNNEI in the germline V gene. The CDR3 totals 12 residues. V lost 11 bases, J lost 8 bases, and 16 bases lay in between. CDR3 region: CAYSDSGDEQFF. The CDR3, as DNA: TGTGCCTATAGCGACTCCGGGGATGAGCAGTTCTTC.

This chain uses TRBV5-4 with TRBJ2-7; the match to TRBD2 covers 12 bases. The CDR3 is 15 amino acids. CDR1 and CDR2 (germline): SGHNT, YYREEE (reference sequence). Trimming took 4 bases from V and 5 from J; bases not matched to a gene: 7. This chain's CDR3 is CASSGQTSGRHEQYF. CDR3 bases: TGTGCCAGCAGCGGTCAGACTAGCGGGAGACACGAGCAGTACTTC.

The gene calls are TRBV9 and TRBJ2-6, with 7 bases that match TRBD1. The CDR3 consists of 18 residues. Germline-derived CDR1 and CDR2 are SGDLS and YYNGEE. J gave up 0 bases and V 0 bases, and 6 bases lay outside the gene matches. The CDR3 loop reads CASSVGRTGHSGANVLTF. CDR3 nucleotide sequence: TGTGCCAGCAGCGTAGGACGGACAGGACACTCTGGGGCCAACGTCCTGACTTTC.

This chain joins TRBV6-1 and TRBJ1-4; D not resolved. Trimming removed 3 bases at V and 0 bases at J, with 8 bases between. This CDR3 has 15 amino acids. The V gene's germline CDR1 is MNHNS and CDR2 SASEGT. The CDR3 nucleotides read TGTGCCAGCAGTGAGGCTGGAGCAACTAATGAAAAACTGTTTTTT. As protein: CASSEAGATNEKLFF.

This clone was detected only a few times. The chain uses TRBV30 and TRBJ1-2; 7 bases match TRBD1. This CDR3 has 13 amino acids. Germline lookup yields CDR1 GTSNPN and CDR2 SVGIG (reference sequence). V was pared by 1 base and J by 9 bases, with 8 bases of the junction left unmatched. The CDR3 nucleotides read TGTGCCTGGAGTGCCACAGGGGAAGTCAGCTACACCTTC. It codes for CAWSATGEVSYTF.

J is TRBJ1-5 and V is TRBV28, with D tentatively TRBD1 (5 bases). This CDR3 contains 14 residues. Per the germline V gene, CDR1 is MDHEN and CDR2 is SYDVKM. The V end was cut by 3 bases, the J end by 5 bases, with 11 bases between. The CDR3 sequence: CASSFGQGYQPQHF. Written as DNA, the CDR3 is TGTGCCAGCAGTTTCGGGCAGGGATATCAGCCCCAGCATTTT.